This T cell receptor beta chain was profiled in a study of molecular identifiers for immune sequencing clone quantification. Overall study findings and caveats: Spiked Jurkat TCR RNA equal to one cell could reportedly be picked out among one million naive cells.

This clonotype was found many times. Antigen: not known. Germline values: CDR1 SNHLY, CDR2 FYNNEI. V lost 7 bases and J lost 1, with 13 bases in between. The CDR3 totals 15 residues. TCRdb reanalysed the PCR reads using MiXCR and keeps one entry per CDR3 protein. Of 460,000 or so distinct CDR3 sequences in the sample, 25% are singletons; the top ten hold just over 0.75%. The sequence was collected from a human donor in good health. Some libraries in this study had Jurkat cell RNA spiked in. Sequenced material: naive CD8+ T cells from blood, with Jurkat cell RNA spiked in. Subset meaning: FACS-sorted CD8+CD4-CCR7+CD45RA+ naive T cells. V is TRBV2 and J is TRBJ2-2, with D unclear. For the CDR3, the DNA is TGTGCCAGCATTCCCCCCGGCGGGAACACCGGGGAGCTGTTTTTT. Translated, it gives CASIPPGGNTGELFF.